Listed below are T cell receptor beta chains from one sample, sequenced in a study of OX40 agonist ivuxolimab in advanced cancers. Using immunoSEQ multiplex PCR, the repertoire was profiled, and TCRdb retains in-frame clones only, with some absent. The sample shows around 65,000 clones, 65% to 80% of them seen only once. The sample was CD4+ or CD8+ T cells sorted from blood, taken in a trial of the OX40 agonist ivuxolimab. The receptors here all came from an adult with an advanced solid tumor such as melanoma, head and neck, liver or kidney cancer. Both conserved end residues are part of each CDR3. The D gene is left open where the match is weak. Clone size appears in some rows only: once, few, many, or a class for an expanded clone.

>NA|TRBV11-2|TRBJ2-7|NA
CASSSPRRSLRGKPYEQYF
TGTGCCAGCAGCTCCCCTCGGAGGTCGCTCAGGGGAAAGCCCTACGAGCAGTACTTC
>few|TRBV2|TRBJ2-2|TRBD1
CASTGQGWTGELFF
TGTGCCAGCACCGGACAGGGATGGACCGGGGAGCTGTTTTTT
>few|TRBV11-2|TRBJ2-1|NA
CASSLLGGSYNEQFF
TGTGCCAGCAGCTTATTGGGGGGATCCTACAATGAGCAGTTCTTC
>NA|TRBV4-1|TRBJ2-1|NA
CASSQDLPGLSYNEQFF
TGCGCCAGCAGCCAAGATCTCCCGGGACTTTCCTACAATGAGCAGTTCTTC
>few|TRBV21-1|TRBJ1-1|NA
CASSTTGKDTEAFF
TGTGCCAGCAGCACAACAGGGAAGGACACTGAAGCTTTCTTT
>NA|TRBV18|TRBJ2-1|NA
CASSHISSYNEQFF
TGTGCCAGCTCACACATTAGCTCCTACAATGAGCAGTTCTTC
>NA|TRBV5-6|TRBJ1-6|NA
CASSPGDPIIYNSPLHF
TGTGCCAGCAGCCCCGGGGACCCGATTATTTATAATTCACCCCTCCACTTT
>NA|TRBV5-1|TRBJ2-3|NA
CASSLVAGADTQYF
TGCGCCAGCAGCTTAGTGGCTGGGGCAGATACGCAGTATTTT
>NA|TRBV2|TRBJ1-1|NA
CASSYNKEAFF
TGTGCCAGCAGTTATAACAAGGAAGCTTTCTTT
>few|TRBV5-1|TRBJ2-7|NA
CASSLDTASYEQYF
TGCGCCAGCAGCTTGGACACGGCGTCCTACGAGCAGTACTTC
>NA|TRBV7-7|TRBJ2-2|NA
CASSPSRDSPRNTGELFF
TGTGCCAGCAGCCCGTCTCGGGACTCCCCTCGGAACACCGGGGAGCTGTTTTTT
>NA|TRBV11-3|TRBJ2-3|NA
CASSKQGGTDTQYF
TGTGCCAGCAGCAAACAGGGGGGGACAGATACGCAGTATTTT
>NA|TRBV7-3|TRBJ2-7|TRBD1
CASSLGQGANEQYF
TGTGCCAGCAGTTTGGGACAGGGGGCGAACGAGCAGTACTTC
>NA|TRBV19|TRBJ2-1|NA
CASSPGTSSHEQFF
TGTGCCAGTAGCCCCGGGACTTCGTCCCATGAGCAGTTCTTC
>NA|TRBV7-9|TRBJ2-7|TRBD1
CASSSGQVGGEQYF
TGTGCCAGCAGCTCGGGACAGGTCGGGGGCGAGCAGTACTTC
>NA|TRBV19|TRBJ2-5|NA
CASSMEETQYF
TGTGCCAGTAGTATGGAGGAGACCCAGTACTTC
>NA|TRBV6-5|TRBJ2-7|TRBD1
CASSNGRDRGYEQYF
TGTGCCAGCAGTAACGGCCGGGACAGGGGCTACGAGCAGTACTTC
>NA|TRBV28|TRBJ1-2|TRBD1
CASSRGQGPRYTF
TGTGCCAGCAGCCGGGGACAGGGACCGCGCTACACCTTC
>NA|TRBV19|TRBJ1-5|NA
CASSMRGQPQHF
TGTGCCAGTAGTATGAGGGGGCAGCCCCAGCATTTT
>NA|TRBV10-3|TRBJ1-2|NA
CAISEGGIIYTF
TGTGCCATCAGTGAAGGCGGTATCATTTACACCTTC
>NA|TRBV18|TRBJ1-4|NA
CASSPPSRRGNEKLFF
TGTGCCAGCTCACCACCCTCCCGGAGGGGCAATGAAAAACTGTTTTTT
>NA|TRBV9|TRBJ2-1|NA
CASSVRAPDGISYNEQFF
TGTGCCAGCAGCGTACGGGCGCCAGACGGCATTTCCTACAATGAGCAGTTCTTC
>NA|TRBV19|TRBJ2-1|TRBD2
CASSMGTSGRKDNEQFF
TGTGCCAGTAGTATGGGGACTAGCGGGAGGAAGGACAATGAGCAGTTCTTC
>NA|TRBV5-1|TRBJ1-1|NA
CASSSGVKTEAFF
TGCGCCAGCAGCTCAGGGGTAAAGACTGAAGCTTTCTTT
>NA|TRBV5-1|TRBJ2-3|NA
CASSSNVDTQYF
TGCGCCAGCAGCTCTAATGTAGATACGCAGTATTTT
>NA|TRBV7-2|TRBJ2-7|NA
CASSQTGTLSSYEQYF
TGTGCCAGCAGCCAAACCGGGACGCTTAGCTCCTACGAGCAGTACTTC
>NA|TRBV2|TRBJ2-3|NA
CAIGTFADTQYF
TGTGCCATTGGGACTTTCGCAGATACGCAGTATTTT
>few|TRBV5-1|TRBJ1-3|NA
CASSPLGGDGNTIYF
TGCGCCAGCAGCCCCTTGGGAGGGGACGGAAACACCATATATTTT
>NA|TRBV30|TRBJ1-6|NA
CAWSATLGSPLHF
TGTGCCTGGAGTGCGACGTTAGGGTCACCCCTCCACTTT
>few|TRBV6-4|TRBJ2-2|NA
CASSPRTTGELFF
TGTGCCAGCTCTCCGAGGACGACCGGGGAGCTGTTTTTT
>NA|TRBV30|TRBJ2-3|TRBD2
CAGGVDTQYF
TGTGCCGGGGGGGTAGATACGCAGTATTTT
>NA|TRBV7-3|TRBJ1-1|NA
CASSWTRDTEAFF
TGTGCCAGCAGCTGGACTCGTGACACTGAAGCTTTCTTT
>NA|TRBV5-1|TRBJ1-2|NA
CASSLLPTGSGYTF
TGCGCCAGCAGCTTGTTACCTACAGGGTCCGGCTACACCTTC
>NA|TRBV13|TRBJ1-3|TRBD1
CASSFDRAGGNTIYF
TGTGCCAGCAGCTTCGACAGGGCAGGTGGAAACACCATATATTTT
>NA|TRBV7-8|TRBJ2-1|NA
CASSLDGGGHNEQFF
TGTGCCAGCAGCTTAGATGGCGGGGGCCACAATGAGCAGTTCTTC
>NA|TRBV7-2|TRBJ1-1|NA
CASSLVFGGGTEAFF
TGTGCCAGCAGCTTAGTGTTCGGCGGGGGCACTGAAGCTTTCTTT
>few|TRBV28|TRBJ1-2|NA
CASSLGLSPYGYTF
TGTGCCAGCAGTTTAGGTCTTAGCCCCTATGGCTACACCTTC
>NA|TRBV7-6|TRBJ2-4|TRBD2
CASSLMAGVTKNIQYF
TGTGCCAGCAGCTTAATGGCGGGGGTTACCAAAAACATTCAGTACTTC
>NA|TRBV19|TRBJ2-7|TRBD1
CASRRDRSSYEQYF
TGTGCCAGTAGGCGGGACAGGAGCTCCTACGAGCAGTACTTC
>NA|TRBV29-1|TRBJ1-4|TRBD1
CSVTRTGANEKLFF
TGCAGCGTAACCCGGACAGGGGCTAATGAAAAACTGTTTTTT
>NA|TRBV2|TRBJ1-1|TRBD1
CASSLTGGTEAFF
TGTGCCAGCAGTTTGACAGGGGGCACTGAAGCTTTCTTT
>few|TRBV28|TRBJ2-4|NA
CASSLGTNKNIQYF
TGTGCCAGCAGTTTGGGAACTAACAAAAACATTCAGTACTTC
>NA|TRBV5-1|TRBJ2-3|NA
CASNVGASDTQYF
TGCGCCAGCAACGTGGGGGCATCAGATACGCAGTATTTT
>NA|TRBV27|TRBJ2-7|NA
CASSLKGMGAYEQYF
TGTGCCAGCAGTCTAAAAGGCATGGGGGCGTACGAGCAGTACTTC
>NA|TRBV20-1|TRBJ2-7|NA
CSAERTYEQYF
TGCAGTGCGGAGCGGACCTACGAGCAGTACTTC